The 23 T cell receptor beta chains below come from one sample, sequenced in a study of T cell repertoires in cytomegalovirus infection. Their antigen targets remain unknown. TCRdb analysed the reads with MiXCR anew, one entry per CDR3 protein. The sample carries around 360,000 distinct CDR3 sequences, about 35% recorded once. The specimen was cultured PBMCs, collected from culture after CMV antigen stimulation. The receptors derive from a human donor in good health (CMV status not recorded). Some clones in this sample may be carry-over from other donors' samples.

Only a few counts were recorded for this clonotype. The chain carries TRBV5-6 and TRBJ1-1; D gene unclear. V lost 4 bases and J lost 3, with 13 bases in between. The CDR3 is 14 residues long. Germline CDR1 reads SGHDT; CDR2 reads YYEEEE. As DNA, the CDR3 is TGTGCCAGCAGCCTAACAGTGATTTACACTGAAGCTTTCTTT. Translated, it gives CASSLTVIYTEAFF.

The chain joins TRBV7-8 to TRBJ1-1; 9 bases fit TRBD1. V shed 5 bases and J 3 bases; nucleotides not matched to a gene: 7. CDR1 SGHVS and CDR2 FQNEAQ come from the germline V gene. The CDR3 has 15 amino acids. CDR3 in amino acids: CASSGQGRADTEAFF. In DNA form, the CDR3 reads TGTGCCAGCAGCGGACAGGGGCGGGCGGACACTGAAGCTTTCTTT.

This clonotype was seen repeatedly, ten times or more. The chain employs TRBV7-3 and TRBJ2-2; 7 nucleotides agree with TRBD2. This CDR3 is 17 amino acids long. The germline V gene has CDR1 SGHTA and CDR2 FQGTGA. V shed 4 bases and J 6 bases; nucleotides not matched to a gene: 14. The CDR3 spells CASSSYHPGGSAGELFF. The CDR3 DNA follows: TGTGCCAGCAGCTCTTACCACCCTGGCGGGAGCGCCGGGGAGCTGTTTTTT.

The rearrangement joins TRBV20-1 to TRBJ1-1; no firm D call. In germline, CDR1 is DFQATT, CDR2 SNEGSKA (reference sequence). CDR3 length equals 11 residues. V was cut by 3 bases and J by 9 bases, with 11 bases left in between. The chain's CDR3 is CSASSGNQAFF. CDR3 bases: TGCAGTGCTAGCTCCGGGAACCAAGCTTTCTTT.

The chain employs TRBV7-2 and TRBJ1-2, with unresolved D. Germline loops: CDR1 SGHTA, CDR2 FQGNSA. V lost 5 bases and J lost 2, with 12 bases in between. The CDR3 is 14 residues long. The CDR3, as DNA: TGTGCCAGCAGCGTGGCGGGGAACAACTATGGCTACACCTTC. Its translation is CASSVAGNNYGYTF.

The gene calls are TRBV4-3 and TRBJ2-7, with D possibly being TRBD1 (5 bases). The V gene lost 4 bases and the J gene lost 6 bases, with 16 bases spanning the gap. Germline V gene lookup returns CDR1 LGHNA and CDR2 YSLEER. The CDR3 totals 14 residues. CDR3 nucleotide sequence: TGCGCCAGCAGCCGACAGTCCACAATGCGCGAGCAGTACTTC. Translation: CASSRQSTMREQYF.

This clonotype was seen many times. Written as DNA, the CDR3 is TGTGCCAGCAGCTTAGCCTTGGGGGCCGCGGAAAAACTGTTTTTT. As protein: CASSLALGAAEKLFF. The chain is built from TRBV7-8 and TRBJ1-4; D possibly corresponds to TRBD1 (6 bases). The CDR3 has 15 residues. CDR1 and CDR2 (germline): SGHVS, FQNEAQ. V lost 0 bases and J 8 bases, leaving 13 bases between the germline ends.

This clonotype was seen many times. The chain employs TRBV7-6 and TRBJ2-6; tentative D call: TRBD2 (6 bases). The CDR3 length is 14 residues. CDR1 is SGHVS, CDR2 FNYEAQ, per germline. V was pared by 4 bases and J by 4 bases, with 8 bases between. The CDR3 sequence: CASSSGVGANVLTF. Here the CDR3 DNA reads TGTGCCAGCAGCTCGGGAGTCGGGGCCAACGTCCTGACTTTC.

This clonotype showed up just a few times. The chain is built from TRBV7-2 and TRBJ2-7; 9 bases fit TRBD1. The CDR3 has 16 residues. Germline CDR1 and CDR2: SGHTA and FQGNSA. J was trimmed by 3 bases and V by 0 bases; bases with no gene match: 6. The DNA of the CDR3 is TGTGCCAGCAGCTTAGCCGGGACAGGGTTGCTCTACGAGCAGTACGTC. Protein sequence: CASSLAGTGLLYEQYV.

V and J are TRBV11-2 and TRBJ1-1, with D perhaps matching TRBD1 (5 bases). CDR3 size: 14 residues. Germline-derived CDR1 and CDR2 are SGHAT and FQNNGV. Trimming stripped 4 bases from V and 3 bases from J, with 12 bases between. The CDR3 loop reads CASSSTGHDTEAFF. The CDR3 DNA is TGTGCCAGCAGCTCAACAGGACACGACACTGAAGCTTTCTTT.

This chain links TRBV9 with TRBJ2-5, with TRBD1 matching over 9 bases. Germline assignment: CDR1 SGDLS and CDR2 YYNGEE. The CDR3 extends over 15 amino acids. Unmatched junction bases numbered 7, after V lost 2 bases and J lost 5 bases. The CDR3 nucleotides read TGTGCCAGCAGCGTGGGACAGGGACGGGGTGAGACCCAGTACTTC. Translation gives CASSVGQGRGETQYF. The full variable domain, completed using reference TRBV9 and TRBJ2-5, is DSGVTQTPKHLITATGQRVTLRCSPRSGDLSVYWYQQSLDQGLQFLIQYYNGEERAKGNILERFSAQQFPDLHSELNLSSLELGDSALYFCASSVGQGRGETQYFGPGTRLLVL.

This clonotype was seen more than once but under ten times. J is TRBJ1-1 and V is TRBV20-1; D is unresolved. The CDR3 is 13 residues long. The V and J ends lost 0 bases and 1 base respectively, with 6 bases between them. Germline CDR1 DFQATT, CDR2 SNEGSKA (reference sequence). The chain's CDR3 is CSARESQNTEAFF. CDR3 coding DNA: TGCAGTGCTAGAGAGTCCCAGAACACTGAAGCTTTCTTT.

In its sample, this clonotype was seen a few times. The chain is built from TRBV3-1 and TRBJ2-5; D possibly corresponds to TRBD2 (6 bases). Germline lookup yields CDR1 LGHDT and CDR2 YNNKEL (reference sequence). V dropped 1 base and J dropped 5 bases, with 11 bases sitting between them. CDR3 length: 14 amino acids. The CDR3 nucleotides read TGTGCCAGCAGCCAAGCAAGCGGGTTGGAGACCCAGTACTTC. Protein sequence: CASSQASGLETQYF.

This clonotype has more than one count but fewer than ten. The rearrangement links TRBV7-8 to TRBJ1-1; D not resolved. There are 16 residues in the CDR3. The V end lost 0 bases, the J end lost 1 base, and 12 bases lay between the germline ends. Germline CDR1 is SGHVS and CDR2 is FQNEAQ. As DNA, the CDR3 is TGTGCCAGCAGCTTAGCGCTAAGGCTTAGGAACACTGAAGCTTTCTTT. It codes for CASSLALRLRNTEAFF.

V usage is TRBV19 and J usage is TRBJ1-5; 7 nucleotides line up with TRBD1. Germline V gives CDR1 LNHDA, CDR2 SQIVND (reference sequence). Trimming at V came to 5 bases and at J to 3 bases, leaving 13 bases not matched to a gene. The length of the CDR3 is 17 residues. This CDR3 reads CASSATGQGGYNQPQHF. The CDR3 nucleotides are TGTGCCAGTAGTGCCACCGGCCAGGGGGGCTACAATCAGCCCCAGCATTTT. Looking up the rest from reference TRBV19 and TRBJ1-5 gives the full variable domain: DGGITQSPKYLFRKEGQNVTLSCEQNLNHDAMYWYRQDPGQGLRLIYYSQIVNDFQKGDIAEGYSVSREKKESFPLTVTSAQKNPTAFYLCASSATGQGGYNQPQHFGDGTRLSIL.

The chain carries TRBV6-6 and TRBJ2-7; maybe TRBD1 (6 bases). CDR1 MNHNY and CDR2 SVGAGI come from the germline V gene (reference sequence). This CDR3 is built from 16 residues. V was shortened by 0 bases and J by 0 bases, with 12 bases between the two germline ends. The CDR3 here is CASSYSRDTYSYEQYF. CDR3 coding DNA: TGTGCCAGCAGTTACTCGAGGGACACCTACTCCTACGAGCAGTACTTC.

The chain employs TRBV7-9 and TRBJ2-7; 7 nucleotides align to TRBD1. Germline V gene data show CDR1 as SEHNR and CDR2 as FQNEAQ (reference sequence). The CDR3 is made up of 13 amino acids. The J segment lost 7 bases and the V segment lost 4 bases, leaving 7 bases of the junction unmatched. CDR3 sequence: CASSSGGPGEQYF. The DNA of the CDR3 is TGTGCCAGCAGCTCAGGGGGTCCGGGGGAGCAGTACTTC.

The rearrangement links TRBV7-2 to TRBJ2-7; TRBD2 matches 14 bases. Germline V gives CDR1 SGHTA, CDR2 FQGNSA. The trim removed 1 base at V and 2 bases at J, leaving 10 bases unmatched. CDR3 length: 19 amino acids. The DNA of the CDR3 is TGTGCCAGCAGCTTAGTGGGACTAGCGGGAGAACTCAGGGCCTACGAGCAGTACTTC. It specifies CASSLVGLAGELRAYEQYF.

The chain is built from TRBV6-5 and TRBJ1-6; TRBD1 agrees at 8 bases. CDR3 length: 14 residues. V was clipped by 7 bases and J by 7 bases; unmatched bases: 6. Germline V CDR1 and CDR2: MNHEY, SVGAGI. CDR3 DNA sequence: TGTGCCAGCACTTTAACAGGGGGGAATTCACCCCTCCACTTT. Translating it yields CASTLTGGNSPLHF.

The chain joins TRBV7-9 to TRBJ1-1, with D uncertain. Trimming left V 0 bases short and J 10 bases short, with 15 bases between. This CDR3 has 14 residues. Germline V gene data show CDR1 as SEHNR and CDR2 as FQNEAQ (reference sequence). CDR3 protein: CASSLAHGGQRAFF. The CDR3 DNA follows: TGTGCCAGCAGCTTAGCGCACGGCGGCCAACGAGCTTTCTTT.

The CDR3 sequence is CASSVTGRGYEQYF. CDR3 nucleotides: TGTGCCAGTAGCGTGACAGGGAGGGGGTACGAGCAGTACTTC. The chain links TRBV19 to TRBJ2-7; either TRBD1 or TRBD2 may fit D (7 bases each). Looked up from germline, CDR1 is LNHDA and CDR2 is SQIVND (reference sequence). The CDR3 is 14 residues long. V dropped 6 bases and J dropped 4 bases, with 16 bases sitting between them.

This clonotype was observed once. A much bigger clone sits one base away, suggesting this may be a read error. The J gene is TRBJ2-3, the V gene TRBV7-2; D gene unclear. The CDR3 runs to 14 residues. Germline V lookup: CDR1 SGHTA, CDR2 FQGNSA. The CDR3 sequence is CASSYYRNTDAQYF. The CDR3 DNA follows: TGTGCCAGCAGCTATTACAGAAACACAGATGCGCAGTATTTT.

DNA of the CDR3: TGTGCCAGCAGCTCCTCGGGACTAGCGGGGTACAATGAGCAGTTCTTC. Its protein is CASSSSGLAGYNEQFF. The rearrangement links TRBV7-6 to TRBJ2-1; 13 bases line up with TRBD2. This CDR3 region has 16 residues. Trimming removed 4 bases from V and 4 bases from J; junction bases left unmatched: 4. Per germline, CDR1 SGHVS and CDR2 FNYEAQ.